What follows describes a single T cell receptor beta chain. The antigen is not known. This sample stems from a study of cytomegalovirus exposure and HLA in healthy donors. Germline CDR1 MNHNY, CDR2 SVGAGI (reference sequence). The CDR3 is made up of 15 amino acids. V was pared by 6 bases and J by 8 bases, with 20 bases between. The PCR made use of 60 Vbeta and 13 Jbeta primers. The assay was immunoSEQ multiplex PCR, and TCRdb's table has in-frame clones only and misses some. The data contain 90,000 or so clones, around 82% of them seen just once; the ten biggest clones take up roughly 3.4%. Study-wide points: It was reported in a later analysis that an Asian-associated ancestry cluster showed fewer N-insertions than the approximately 670-donor mean.

The receptor comes from a man younger than 45 in good health and CMV-seropositive. The chain couples TRBV6-6 to TRBJ2-4; tentative D call: TRBD2 (6 bases). Sequences were obtained from PBMCs. The chain's CDR3 is CASSSPAAGGDIQYF. The CDR3 coding sequence is TGTGCCAGCAGCTCCCCGGCTGCCGGAGGGGACATTCAGTACTTC.